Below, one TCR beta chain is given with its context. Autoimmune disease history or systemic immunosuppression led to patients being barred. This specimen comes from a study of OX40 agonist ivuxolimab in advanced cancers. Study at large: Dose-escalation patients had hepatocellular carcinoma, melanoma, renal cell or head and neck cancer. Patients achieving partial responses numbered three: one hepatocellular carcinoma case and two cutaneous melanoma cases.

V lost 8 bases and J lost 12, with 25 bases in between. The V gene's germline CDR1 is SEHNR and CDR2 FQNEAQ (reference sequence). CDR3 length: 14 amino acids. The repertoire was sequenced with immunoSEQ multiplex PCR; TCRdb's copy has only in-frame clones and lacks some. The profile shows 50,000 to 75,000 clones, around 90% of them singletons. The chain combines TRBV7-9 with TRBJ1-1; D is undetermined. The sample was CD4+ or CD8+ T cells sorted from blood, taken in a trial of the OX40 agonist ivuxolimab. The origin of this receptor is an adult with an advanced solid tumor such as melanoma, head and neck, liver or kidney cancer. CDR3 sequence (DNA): TGTGCCAGCCCGCCCCCGGGAGGGAGTCCTCGCTCTTTCTTT. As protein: CASPPPGGSPRSFF. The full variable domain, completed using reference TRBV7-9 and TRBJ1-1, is DTGVSQNPRHKITKRGQNVTFRCDPISEHNRLYWYRQTLGQGPEFLTYFQNEAQLEKSRLLSDRFSAERPKGSFSTLEIQRTEQGDSAMYLCASPPPGGSPRSFFGQGTRLTVV.